The next 19 T cell receptor beta chains were all read from a single sample in a study of blood T cell repertoires in COVID-19. Sequencing was performed with immunoSEQ multiplex PCR; in TCRdb, only in-frame clones are kept and a portion is missing. Among about 150,000 clones listed, 80% were seen once. Sequences were obtained from peripheral blood. All receptors derive from a man aged 55 to 69 with acute or convalescent COVID-19.

The rearrangement uses TRBV19 and TRBJ1-5; 7 bases map to TRBD1. The CDR3 sequence is 16 residues long. The germline V gene has CDR1 LNHDA and CDR2 SQIVND (reference sequence). The trim removed 6 bases at V and 0 bases at J, leaving 8 bases unmatched. CDR3 in amino acids: CASRTDRTYSNQPQHF. The CDR3 coding sequence is TGTGCCAGTAGGACGGACAGGACTTATAGCAATCAGCCCCAGCATTTT.

V is TRBV5-4 and J is TRBJ2-7, with a tentative D call TRBD1 (5 bases). Trimming took off 4 bases at V and 1 base at J, with 15 bases between the two ends. Per germline, CDR1 SGHNT and CDR2 YYREEE (reference sequence). The CDR3 length is 15 residues. Written as DNA, the CDR3 is TGTGCCAGCAGCCCAGGGTCCTCTGGTTCCTACGAGCAGTACTTC. Its protein product is CASSPGSSGSYEQYF.

The rearrangement joins TRBV14 to TRBJ2-7; D ambiguous. Trimming cost V 1 base and J 10 bases, with 14 bases left between them. Germline assignment: CDR1 SGHDN and CDR2 FVKESK. The CDR3 is 13 amino acids. The CDR3 DNA reads TGTGCCAGCAGCCAAGTACGAGGTCAACCACAGTACTTC. It is translated as CASSQVRGQPQYF.

The chain has TRBV14 and TRBJ1-5; TRBD1 matches 9 bases. The V gene end was trimmed by 5 bases and the J gene end by 1 base; junction bases not matched to a gene: 6. Germline CDR1 and CDR2: SGHDN and FVKESK. The CDR3 totals 16 residues. CDR3 residues: CASSCRDRASNQPQHF. The CDR3 DNA follows: TGTGCCAGCAGCTGCCGGGACAGGGCAAGCAATCAGCCCCAGCATTTT.

V gene TRBV2 combines with J gene TRBJ2-2; D possibly corresponds to TRBD1 (6 bases). The CDR3 is 15 residues long. The germline CDR1 and CDR2 sequences are SNHLY and FYNNEI. Trimming removed 5 bases at V and 3 bases at J, with 13 bases between. CDR3 sequence (DNA): TGTGCCAGCAGTTTTGACAGGACCGACACCGGGGAGCTGTTTTTT. The encoded protein is CASSFDRTDTGELFF. Combining the CDR3 with reference TRBV2 and TRBJ2-2 gives the whole variable domain EPEVTQTPSHQVTQMGQEVILRCVPISNHLYFYWYRQILGQKVEFLVSFYNNEISEKSEIFDDQFSVERPDGSNFTLKIRSTKLEDSAMYFCASSFDRTDTGELFFGEGSRLTVL.

This clone was counted between two and nine times. V gene TRBV5-6 combines with J gene TRBJ1-5, with D uncertain. CDR1 and CDR2 from the germline V gene are SGHDT and YYEEEE. V lost 1 base and J 0 bases, leaving 5 bases between the germline ends. This CDR3 is built from 14 residues. This CDR3 reads CASSLWLSNQPQHF. CDR3 DNA sequence: TGTGCCAGCAGCTTGTGGCTTAGCAATCAGCCCCAGCATTTT.

This clone has just a few counts. The gene calls are TRBV5-4 and TRBJ2-3; 11 bases are shared with TRBD2. The germline V gene encodes CDR1 SGHNT and CDR2 YYREEE (reference sequence). J gave up 3 bases and V 0 bases, and 0 bases lay outside the gene matches. This CDR3 spans 15 amino acids. CDR3 loop: CASSLGLAGTDTQYF. Here the CDR3 DNA reads TGTGCCAGCAGCTTGGGACTAGCGGGAACAGATACGCAGTATTTT.

The gene calls are TRBV28 and TRBJ1-4; unclear D gene. The V gene's germline CDR1 is MDHEN and CDR2 SYDVKM. The CDR3 has 15 residues. V shed 6 bases and J shed 3 bases, with 14 bases lying between them. The CDR3 nucleotides read TGTGCCAGCAGCCAGTGGAGGGTAGCTAATGAAAAACTGTTTTTT. It encodes CASSQWRVANEKLFF.

This clone was counted a single time. The V call is TRBV14, the J call TRBJ2-1; 8 bases fit TRBD2. The V gene's germline CDR1 is SGHDN and CDR2 FVKESK. The ends lost 7 bases at V and 7 bases at J; junction bases unmatched: 12. The CDR3 loop spans 15 amino acids. The CDR3 loop is CASTLSSTGGNEQFF. The CDR3 DNA reads TGTGCCAGCACCTTAAGTAGCACGGGGGGGAATGAGCAGTTCTTC.

V is TRBV6-2 or TRBV6-3 and J is TRBJ1-1; 9 positions agree with TRBD1. Germline CDR1 is MNHEY and CDR2 is SVGEGT. CDR3 length equals 18 residues. With V trimmed by 6 bases and J by 5 bases, 19 bases remained unmatched. The CDR3 region is CASSPPGQGYWGLTEAFF. The CDR3 region has the DNA TGTGCCAGCAGCCCCCCGGGACAGGGCTATTGGGGTTTAACTGAAGCTTTCTTT.

This rearrangement joins TRBV9 to TRBJ1-2, with 7 positions matching TRBD1. J lost 4 bases, V lost 4 bases, and 10 bases had no gene match. The CDR3 is 15 amino acids. CDR1 and CDR2 from the germline V gene are SGDLS and YYNGEE. In DNA, the CDR3 is TGTGCCAGCAGCCTTAGCCCAGGGACAGCCTATGGCTACACCTTC. Protein sequence: CASSLSPGTAYGYTF.

This chain links TRBV27 with TRBJ1-6; 10 positions agree with TRBD1. Germline assignment: CDR1 MNHEY and CDR2 SMNVEV (reference sequence). The CDR3 has 14 residues. J gave up 9 bases and V 2 bases, and 1 base lay outside the gene matches. The CDR3 DNA follows: TGTGCCAGCAGTTTAGGACAGGGGGGTTCACCCCTCCACTTT. It encodes CASSLGQGGSPLHF.

The CDR3 sequence is CASSIRDREGETQYF. CDR3 nucleotide sequence: TGTGCCAGCAGTATCCGGGACAGGGAGGGAGAGACCCAGTACTTC. The chain is built from TRBV27 and TRBJ2-5; 9 bases align to TRBD1. The CDR3 is made up of 15 amino acids. Losses at the gene ends were 5 bases for V and 4 bases for J; bases not matched to a gene: 8. Germline V gives CDR1 MNHEY, CDR2 SMNVEV (reference sequence).

CDR3 amino acids: CASSQTRASGNQETQYF. For the CDR3, the DNA is TGTGCCAGCAGTCAAACTCGGGCTAGCGGGAACCAAGAGACCCAGTACTTC. The chain links TRBV28 to TRBJ2-5; 9 bases line up with TRBD2. V shed 5 bases, J shed 0 bases, and the junction held 10 bases outside the gene matches. Germline lookup yields CDR1 MDHEN and CDR2 SYDVKM. This CDR3 spans 17 amino acids. The full variable domain, with the rest looked up from reference TRBV28 and TRBJ2-5, is DVKVTQSSRYLVKRTGEKVFLECVQDMDHENMFWYRQDPGLGLRLIYFSYDVKMKEKGDIPEGYSVSREKKERFSLILESASTNQTSMYLCASSQTRASGNQETQYFGPGTRLLVL.

The chain recombines TRBV25-1 with TRBJ1-1, with 8 bases identical to TRBD1. This CDR3 is 18 amino acids long. Germline assignment: CDR1 MGHDK and CDR2 SYGVNS. Losses at the gene ends were 5 bases for V and 0 bases for J; bases not matched to a gene: 14. CDR3 in DNA: TGTGCCAGCAGTCCATTGGGGGGGACAGGACAGATGAACACTGAAGCTTTCTTT. This translates into CASSPLGGTGQMNTEAFF.

J is TRBJ2-2 and V is TRBV7-8; 12 bases are shared with TRBD2. CDR1 SGHVS and CDR2 FQNEAQ come from the germline V gene. CDR3 length: 18 amino acids. The trim removed 4 bases at V and 3 bases at J, leaving 9 bases unmatched. The CDR3 protein is CASSWLTSGGTYTGELFF. CDR3 sequence (DNA): TGTGCCAGCAGCTGGCTGACTAGCGGGGGCACCTACACCGGGGAGCTGTTTTTT.

The gene calls are TRBV11-2 and TRBJ2-7, with D unresolved. CDR3 size: 12 residues. Germline-derived CDR1 and CDR2 are SGHAT and FQNNGV. V dropped 2 bases and J dropped 3 bases, with 5 bases sitting between them. DNA for the CDR3: TGTGCCAGCAGCTTAACTGGCTACGAGCAGTACTTC. Translation: CASSLTGYEQYF. Combining the CDR3 with reference TRBV11-2 and TRBJ2-7 gives the whole variable domain EAGVAQSPRYKIIEKRQSVAFWCNPISGHATLYWYQQILGQGPKLLIQFQNNGVVDDSQLPKDRFSAERLKGVDSTLKIQPAKLEDSAVYLCASSLTGYEQYFGPGTRLTVT.

This chain uses TRBV5-1 with TRBJ2-2, with D possibly being TRBD2 (6 bases). The CDR3 has 16 amino acids. Trimming took 0 bases from V and 6 from J, leaving 15 bases between them. The germline gives CDR1 SGHRS, CDR2 YFSETQ. CDR3 amino acids: CASSLGTSPGSGELFF. In nucleotides, the CDR3 is TGCGCCAGCAGCTTGGGAACTAGCCCCGGATCCGGGGAGCTGTTTTTT.

The chain joins TRBV5-1 to TRBJ2-5, with 9 bases lining up with TRBD1. The J segment lost 1 base and the V segment lost 3 bases, leaving 7 bases of the junction unmatched. This CDR3 is built from 16 residues. Germline assignment: CDR1 SGHRS and CDR2 YFSETQ. DNA of the CDR3: TGCGCCAGCAGCTCCCAACCGACAGGGGGCCAAGAGACCCAGTACTTC. It codes for CASSSQPTGGQETQYF.